The T cell receptor beta chain under discussion was sequenced for a study of read filtering for tumor transcriptome and immune sequencing. The overall study: RNA-seq yielded only roughly 80 to 1,400 TCR reads, IR-seq about 3.5 to 10.27 million.

This clonotype was observed a few times. Trimming at V came to 1 base and at J to 7 bases, leaving 4 bases not matched to a gene. CDR3 length: 14 amino acids. Germline V lookup: CDR1 MGHRA, CDR2 YSYEKL. From roughly 390 ng of RNA, a library with molecular barcoded alpha/delta and beta/gamma adaptors was made. TCRdb re-derived calls from the reads in MiXCR, one entry per CDR3 protein. The table has around 58,000 distinct CDR3 sequences, roughly 13% seen once. Sequencing was performed on a population of CD138-negative cells sorted from bone marrow. The receptor's source is a donor at least 40 years old with multiple myeloma. V usage is TRBV4-1 and J usage is TRBJ1-2, with 9 bases matching TRBD1. In nucleotides, the CDR3 is TGCGCCAGCAGCCAAGTGGGGACAGGGCCTGGCTACACCTTC. Its translation: CASSQVGTGPGYTF.